This T cell receptor beta chain is drawn from a study of blood T cell repertoires in COVID-19. Background on the study: The United States, Italy and Spain provided the acute and convalescent COVID-19 samples.

J gave up 0 bases and V 4 bases, and 5 bases lay outside the gene matches. The CDR3 totals 15 residues. The germline V gene has CDR1 SGHDN and CDR2 FVKESK. The repertoire was sequenced with immunoSEQ multiplex PCR; TCRdb's copy has only in-frame clones and lacks some. There are 300,000 to 350,000 clones in the sample; about 92% occur only once, and 3% to 4.5% lies in the top ten. The Seattle patients joined while their infection was active and were tracked longitudinally afterward. The genes are TRBV14 and TRBJ1-1; 7 nucleotides agree with TRBD1. What was sequenced was peripheral blood. The clonotype was recovered from a woman aged 60-75 years with COVID-19, enrolled during active disease. The CDR3 is CASSPRQGLNTEAFF. Here the CDR3 DNA reads TGTGCCAGCAGCCCTCGACAGGGCCTGAACACTGAAGCTTTCTTT. Full variable domain (remainder filled in from reference TRBV14 and TRBJ1-1): EAGVTQFPSHSVIEKGQTVTLRCDPISGHDNLYWYRRVMGKEIKFLLHFVKESKQDESGMPNNRFLAERTGGTYSTLKVQPAELEDSGVYFCASSPRQGLNTEAFFGQGTRLTVV.